Shown below are 24 T cell receptor beta chains from a single sample sequenced in a study of cytomegalovirus exposure and HLA in healthy donors. In the PCR, 60 Vbeta and 13 Jbeta primers were used. Assay used: immunoSEQ multiplex PCR; TCRdb lists only in-frame clones, some missing. In the table there are 120,000 to 150,000 clones, approximately 82% of which are singletons. The sample consisted of PBMCs. The receptor set was obtained from a woman between 40 and 55 years old in good health and CMV-seronegative.

This chain joins TRBV5-4 and TRBJ2-5; 13 bases fit TRBD2. Losses at the gene ends were 4 bases for V and 4 bases for J; bases not matched to a gene: 7. Germline V gives CDR1 SGHNT, CDR2 YYREEE (reference sequence). CDR3 length: 16 residues. The CDR3 DNA reads TGTGCCAGCAGCCCCAGGACTAGCGGGAGAGGAGAGACCCAGTACTTC. This codes for CASSPRTSGRGETQYF.

The chain couples TRBV7-9 to TRBJ2-7, with TRBD1 identical over 7 bases. The V gene's germline CDR1 is SEHNR and CDR2 FQNEAQ (reference sequence). The CDR3 consists of 14 residues. Germline trimming cut 7 bases from V and 1 base from J; bases unmatched to any gene: 7. CDR3: CASMRTGPSYEQYF. The DNA of the CDR3 is TGTGCCAGCATGCGGACAGGACCATCCTACGAGCAGTACTTC.

This chain connects TRBV20-1 to TRBJ2-7; possibly TRBD2 for D (5 bases). The length of the CDR3 is 11 residues. V lost 3 bases, J lost 5 bases, and 8 bases lay in between. The germline CDR1 and CDR2 sequences are DFQATT and SNEGSKA (reference sequence). The CDR3 DNA reads TGCAGTGCTAGTACTAGACACGAGCAGTACTTC. It is translated as CSASTRHEQYF.

The chain uses TRBV7-8 and TRBJ1-2, with D possibly matching TRBD1 (6 bases). Germline CDR1 reads SGHVS; CDR2 reads FQNEAQ. The CDR3 totals 15 residues. Trimming took off 0 bases at V and 7 bases at J, with 15 bases between the two ends. This chain's CDR3 is CASSLARGAVSGYTF. CDR3 bases: TGTGCCAGCAGCTTAGCGCGGGGGGCAGTTAGTGGCTACACCTTC.

V and J are TRBV9 and TRBJ1-5; D is perhaps TRBD1 (6 bases). Germline loops: CDR1 SGDLS, CDR2 YYNGEE. V lost 0 bases, J lost 4 bases, and 17 bases lay in between. This CDR3 is 17 amino acids long. DNA for the CDR3: TGTGCCAGCAGCGTAGGCGGCTCTGGGACAATTAATCAGCCCCAGCATTTT. Translated: CASSVGGSGTINQPQHF.

The CDR3 sequence is CASSFSQNTGELFF. The CDR3 nucleotides are TGTGCCAGCAGCTTTTCACAGAACACCGGGGAGCTGTTTTTT. The gene calls are TRBV7-2 and TRBJ2-2; D not certain. The germline CDR1 and CDR2 sequences are SGHTA and FQGNSA. The CDR3 has 14 amino acids. V lost 3 bases and J lost 1, with 6 bases in between.

The chain has TRBV28 and TRBJ1-2; TRBD1 aligns across 8 bases. J gave up 5 bases and V 2 bases, and 4 bases lay outside the gene matches. From germline, CDR1 is MDHEN and CDR2 SYDVKM. CDR3 length equals 14 residues. The CDR3 loop is CASSLRTGPYGYTF. In nucleotides, the CDR3 is TGTGCCAGCAGTTTAAGGACAGGGCCATATGGCTACACCTTC.

The rearrangement links TRBV5-8 to TRBJ2-7, with D unclear. Germline CDR1 is SGHTS and CDR2 is YDEGEE. Trimming pared 0 bases from V and 6 bases from J, leaving 7 bases between. The CDR3 length is 12 residues. For the CDR3, the DNA is TGTGCCAGCAGCTTGGAGCACCTCGAGCAGTACTTC. Translation gives CASSLEHLEQYF.

The CDR3 nucleotides are TGCAGTGCCGTCACAGGGGCCGGCTACACCTTC. It translates to CSAVTGAGYTF. The chain combines TRBV20-1 with TRBJ1-2; 7 bases are a match to TRBD1. Germline values: CDR1 DFQATT, CDR2 SNEGSKA (reference sequence). The CDR3 extends over 11 amino acids. V lost 6 bases and J lost 8; bases outside the gene matches: 6.

The V and J genes are TRBV6-6 and TRBJ2-3, with 14 bases aligning to TRBD2. Germline-derived CDR1 and CDR2 are MNHNY and SVGAGI (reference sequence). This CDR3 has 15 amino acids. The J segment lost 4 bases and the V segment lost 4 bases, leaving 1 base of the junction unmatched. CDR3: CASSLGLAGADTQYF. CDR3 nucleotide sequence: TGTGCCAGCAGTTTGGGACTAGCGGGAGCAGATACGCAGTATTTT.

The chain joins TRBV5-6 to TRBJ2-5; D is uncertain. The CDR3 loop spans 12 amino acids. With 1 base removed from V and 5 bases from J, the gap between germline ends came to 6 bases. Per germline, CDR1 SGHDT and CDR2 YYEEEE. The CDR3 region is CASSLLRETQYF. As DNA, the CDR3 is TGTGCCAGCAGCTTGCTCCGGGAGACCCAGTACTTC. The entire variable domain, with the rest obtained from reference TRBV5-6 and TRBJ2-5, is as follows: DAGVTQSPTHLIKTRGQQVTLRCSPKSGHDTVSWYQQALGQGPQFIFQYYEEEERQRGNFPDRFSGHQFPNYSSELNVNALLLGDSALYLCASSLLRETQYFGPGTRLLVL.

The rearrangement uses TRBV7-2 and TRBJ2-5; perhaps TRBD2 as D (6 bases). Per germline, CDR1 SGHTA and CDR2 FQGNSA. The CDR3 runs to 14 residues. V dropped 6 bases and J dropped 4 bases, with 15 bases sitting between them. The CDR3 loop is CASRLRRAGETQYF. CDR3 nucleotides: TGTGCCAGCAGATTAAGGAGGGCCGGAGAGACCCAGTACTTC.

CDR3 in amino acids: CASSFGTYEQYF. The CDR3 DNA reads TGTGCCAGCAGTTTTGGGACTTACGAGCAGTACTTC. V is TRBV28 and J is TRBJ2-7; possible D gene TRBD2, 6 bases. The CDR3 sequence is 12 residues long. Trimming cost V 3 bases and J 4 bases, with 7 bases left between them. Germline CDR1 MDHEN, CDR2 SYDVKM.

The rearrangement links TRBV2 to TRBJ1-1; D is unresolved. Germline V gene data show CDR1 as SNHLY and CDR2 as FYNNEI. Trimming left V 6 bases short and J 2 bases short, with 13 bases between. CDR3 size: 14 residues. DNA of the CDR3: TGTGCCAGCAGCGCCTATGCGGCAAACACTGAAGCTTTCTTT. This gives the protein CASSAYAANTEAFF.

This clone was detected a few times. This rearrangement joins TRBV4-3 to TRBJ2-2, with 8 positions matching TRBD2. This CDR3 is built from 17 residues. Trimming cost V 3 bases and J 3 bases; bases outside gene matches: 9. Germline-derived CDR1 and CDR2 are LGHNA and YSLEER. The CDR3 DNA follows: TGCGCCAGCAGCCAGGGACGGACTAGCCGGGACACCGGGGAGCTGTTTTTT. Translation gives CASSQGRTSRDTGELFF.

J is TRBJ2-5 and V is TRBV28; 13 bases are a match to TRBD2. Near its end, the DNA agrees better with TRBJ2-7, so the J call may be wrong. The CDR3 is made up of 15 amino acids. Germline V gene data show CDR1 as MDHEN and CDR2 as SYDVKM. CDR3 region: CASSPGLAGVFEQYF. CDR3 DNA sequence: TGTGCCAGCAGCCCCGGACTAGCGGGAGTGTTCGAGCAGTACTTC.

This clone has more than one count but fewer than ten. V is TRBV4-2 and J is TRBJ2-1, with TRBD2 matching 11 bases. Germline V CDR1 and CDR2: LGHNA, YNFKEQ. J gave up 8 bases and V 4 bases, and 7 bases lay outside the gene matches. This CDR3 has 15 residues. The CDR3 DNA reads TGTGCCAGCAGCCTCTCCGGGACTAGCGGCGATGAGCAGTTCTTC. This codes for CASSLSGTSGDEQFF.

The rearrangement joins TRBV7-9 to TRBJ1-6; D gene ambiguous. The V gene's germline CDR1 is SEHNR and CDR2 FQNEAQ (reference sequence). This CDR3 has 12 residues. Trimming took 7 bases from V and 8 from J, leaving 9 bases between them. Here the CDR3 DNA reads TGTGCCAGCACCACAAGCGATTCACCCCTCCACTTT. Its protein is CASTTSDSPLHF.

The chain has TRBV7-3 and TRBJ1-5; 10 bases align to TRBD1. The CDR3 length is 17 residues. Germline CDR1 reads SGHTA; CDR2 reads FQGTGA. V was clipped by 4 bases and J by 4 bases; unmatched bases: 10. CDR3 sequence: CASSSGQGSLGNQPQHF. The DNA of the CDR3 is TGTGCCAGCAGCTCGGGACAGGGGTCGTTGGGAAATCAGCCCCAGCATTTT. The full variable domain, in which reference TRBV7-3 and TRBJ1-5 provide the parts outside the CDR3, is GAGVSQTPSNKVTEKGKYVELRCDPISGHTALYWYRQSLGQGPEFLIYFQGTGAADDSGLPNDRFFAVRPEGSVSTLKIQRTERGDSAVYLCASSSGQGSLGNQPQHFGDGTRLSIL.

The chain links TRBV6-1 to TRBJ2-1; 9 nucleotides line up with TRBD2. Germline values: CDR1 MNHNS, CDR2 SASEGT. The CDR3 sequence is 16 residues long. Trimming at V came to 2 bases and at J to 9 bases, leaving 11 bases not matched to a gene. CDR3 sequence reads: CASSETWREGRSEQFF. CDR3 coding DNA: TGTGCCAGCAGTGAAACTTGGCGGGAGGGCCGATCTGAGCAGTTCTTC.

The CDR3 nucleotides read TGTGCCAGCAGCTTAGGCGGCCCCCGGGATGAGCAGTTCTTC. Translated, it gives CASSLGGPRDEQFF. The chain uses TRBV11-3 and TRBJ2-1; the D is unclear. Deletions cut 1 base from V and 8 bases from J, with 12 bases between. The germline V gene has CDR1 SGHNT and CDR2 YENEEA. CDR3 length: 14 amino acids.

V gene TRBV28 combines with J gene TRBJ2-7, with D possibly matching TRBD2 (6 bases). Looked up from germline, CDR1 is MDHEN and CDR2 is SYDVKM. V shed 7 bases and J shed 0 bases, with 10 bases lying between them. The CDR3 is 13 residues long. Here the CDR3 reads CASTPGLSYEQYF. In DNA, the CDR3 is TGTGCCAGCACGCCGGGACTCTCCTACGAGCAGTACTTC.

V gene TRBV7-6 combines with J gene TRBJ2-3; the D gene is possibly TRBD2 (5 bases). Germline CDR1 is SGHVS and CDR2 is FNYEAQ. Trimming left V 1 base short and J 5 bases short, with 13 bases between. This CDR3 has 15 amino acids. The DNA of the CDR3 is TGTGCCAGCAGCTTAGTCGAATTTGGGAGAGATACGCAGTATTTT. Protein: CASSLVEFGRDTQYF.

The rearrangement joins TRBV4-2 to TRBJ2-6; D is undetermined. Looked up from germline, CDR1 is LGHNA and CDR2 is YNFKEQ. The CDR3 totals 13 residues. Trimming took 4 bases from V and 6 from J, leaving 7 bases between them. In DNA, the CDR3 is TGTGCCAGCAGCCCGAGTACGGCCAACGTCCTGACTTTC. Its protein product is CASSPSTANVLTF.